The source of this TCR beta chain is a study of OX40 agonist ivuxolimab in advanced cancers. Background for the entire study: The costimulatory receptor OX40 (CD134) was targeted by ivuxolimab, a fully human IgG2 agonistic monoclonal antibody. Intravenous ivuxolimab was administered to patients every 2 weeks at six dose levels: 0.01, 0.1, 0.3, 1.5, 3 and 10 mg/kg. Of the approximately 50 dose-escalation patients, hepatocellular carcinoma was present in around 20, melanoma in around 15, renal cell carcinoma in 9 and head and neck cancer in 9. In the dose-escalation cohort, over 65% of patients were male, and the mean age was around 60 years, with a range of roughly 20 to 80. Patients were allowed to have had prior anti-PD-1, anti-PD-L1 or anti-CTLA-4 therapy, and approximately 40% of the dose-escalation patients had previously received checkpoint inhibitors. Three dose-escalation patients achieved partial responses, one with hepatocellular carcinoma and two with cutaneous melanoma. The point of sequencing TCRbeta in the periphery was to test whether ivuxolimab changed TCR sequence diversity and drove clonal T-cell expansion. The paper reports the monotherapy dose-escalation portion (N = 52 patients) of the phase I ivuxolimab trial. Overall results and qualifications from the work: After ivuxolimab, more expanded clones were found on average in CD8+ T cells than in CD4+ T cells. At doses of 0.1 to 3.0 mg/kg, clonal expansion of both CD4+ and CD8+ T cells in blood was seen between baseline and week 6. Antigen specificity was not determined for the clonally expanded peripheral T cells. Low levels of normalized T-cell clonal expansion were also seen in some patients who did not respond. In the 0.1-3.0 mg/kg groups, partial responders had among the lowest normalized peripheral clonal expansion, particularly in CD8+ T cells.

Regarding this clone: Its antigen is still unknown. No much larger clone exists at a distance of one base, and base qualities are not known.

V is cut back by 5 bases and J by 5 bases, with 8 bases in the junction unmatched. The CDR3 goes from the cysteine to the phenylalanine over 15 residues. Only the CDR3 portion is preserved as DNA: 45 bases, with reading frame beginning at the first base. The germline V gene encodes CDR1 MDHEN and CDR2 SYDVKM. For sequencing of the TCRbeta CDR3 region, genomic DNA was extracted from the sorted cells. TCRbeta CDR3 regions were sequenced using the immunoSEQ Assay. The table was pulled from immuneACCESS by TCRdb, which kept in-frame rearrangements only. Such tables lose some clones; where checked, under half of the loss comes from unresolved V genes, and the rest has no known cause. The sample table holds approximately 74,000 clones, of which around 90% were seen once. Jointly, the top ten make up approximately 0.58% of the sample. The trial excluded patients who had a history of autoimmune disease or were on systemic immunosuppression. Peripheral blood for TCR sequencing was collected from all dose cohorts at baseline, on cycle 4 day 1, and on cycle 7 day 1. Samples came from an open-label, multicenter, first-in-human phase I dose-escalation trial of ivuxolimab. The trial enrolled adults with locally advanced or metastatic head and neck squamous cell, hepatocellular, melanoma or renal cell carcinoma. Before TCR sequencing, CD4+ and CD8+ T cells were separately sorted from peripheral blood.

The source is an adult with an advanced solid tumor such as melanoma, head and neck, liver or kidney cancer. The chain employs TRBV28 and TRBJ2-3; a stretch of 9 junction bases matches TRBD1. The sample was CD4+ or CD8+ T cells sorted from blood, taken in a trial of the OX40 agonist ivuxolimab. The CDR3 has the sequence CASSQTGGQGDTQYF. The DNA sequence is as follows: TGTGCCAGCAGTCAAACAGGGGGCCAGGGAGATACGCAGTATTTT.